This TCR beta chain was recorded in a study of blood T cell repertoires in COVID-19. As for the study in general: Sample material is recorded as cDNA or gDNA derived from T cells, B-cell-depleted T cells, or PBMCs.

The table came from immunoSEQ multiplex PCR; TCRdb's copy has only in-frame clones and leaves some out. The sample carries approximately 63,000 clones, 70% to 80% recorded once. The CDR3 length is 12 residues. The ends were cut back, 2 bases at V and 8 bases at J, with 9 bases in the middle. Germline CDR1 and CDR2: SEHNR and FQNEAQ (reference sequence). Specimen: peripheral blood. The chain combines TRBV7-9 with TRBJ1-2, with D uncertain. The origin of this receptor is a woman at least 80 years old with acute or convalescent COVID-19. Written as DNA, the CDR3 is TGTGCCAGCAGCTTATCCGGGAAAGGCTACACCTTC. Residues: CASSLSGKGYTF.